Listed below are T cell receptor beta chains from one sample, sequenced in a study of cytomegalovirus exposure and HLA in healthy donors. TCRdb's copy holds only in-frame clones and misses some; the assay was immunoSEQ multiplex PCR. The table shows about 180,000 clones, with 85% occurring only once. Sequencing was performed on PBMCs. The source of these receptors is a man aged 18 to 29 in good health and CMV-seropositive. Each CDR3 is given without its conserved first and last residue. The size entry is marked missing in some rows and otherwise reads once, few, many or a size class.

cdr3_aa: ASGTLGGWYEQY
clone_size: few
v_call: TRBV27

cdr3_aa: ASSPQGASQHEQY
clone_size: NA
v_call: TRBV7-9

cdr3_aa: ASSAEGSSYNEQF
clone_size: few
v_call: TRBV10-1

cdr3_aa: ASSVGYDGTPKDEQY
clone_size: NA
v_call: TRBV9

cdr3_aa: ASSHGQGALGTEAF
clone_size: NA
v_call: TRBV5-1

cdr3_aa: AWSAWTALNTYEQY
clone_size: NA
v_call: TRBV30

cdr3_aa: ASSEQGVNQPQH
clone_size: once
v_call: TRBV27

cdr3_aa: ASRRKGTDTQY
clone_size: once
v_call: TRBV5-4

cdr3_aa: ASSSTKENEQF
clone_size: NA
v_call: TRBV13

cdr3_aa: ASRSWGAGNTIY
clone_size: NA
v_call: TRBV4-1

cdr3_aa: ASSSGGQETQY
clone_size: NA
v_call: TRBV11-2

cdr3_aa: ASSDEPGTGGNEQF
clone_size: few
v_call: TRBV6-4

cdr3_aa: ASSFWGSGGDEQY
clone_size: NA
v_call: TRBV13

cdr3_aa: AWSVGGYTEAF
clone_size: few
v_call: TRBV30

cdr3_aa: ASTRGIARPPGTDTQY
clone_size: NA
v_call: TRBV28

cdr3_aa: ASTTGDTGELF
clone_size: few
v_call: TRBV7-2

cdr3_aa: ASSSWTVSSYEQY
clone_size: once
v_call: TRBV6-1

cdr3_aa: ASSKDSSSSYEQY
clone_size: NA
v_call: TRBV6-1

cdr3_aa: ASSPSRVLNTEAF
clone_size: NA
v_call: TRBV27

cdr3_aa: ASSSDGPPRVLT
clone_size: once
v_call: TRBV28

cdr3_aa: ASSSRGLAGLDEQF
clone_size: NA
v_call: TRBV9

cdr3_aa: ASSYRRGDGELF
clone_size: NA
v_call: TRBV6-5

cdr3_aa: ASRQGVRGGELF
clone_size: NA
v_call: TRBV28

cdr3_aa: ASSWDRVNEQF
clone_size: NA
v_call: TRBV27

cdr3_aa: ASRAGLAGHSYEQY
clone_size: NA
v_call: TRBV5-1

cdr3_aa: ASSRNEKLF
clone_size: NA
v_call: TRBV28

cdr3_aa: ASSTPLGTSSTDTQY
clone_size: NA
v_call: TRBV11-3

cdr3_aa: ASLAHGELF
clone_size: NA
v_call: TRBV25-1